This section outlines one T cell receptor beta chain sequence together with its context. These data originate in a study of cytomegalovirus exposure and HLA in healthy donors. Use of 60 Vbeta and 13 Jbeta primers characterized the PCR. Sequenced by immunoSEQ multiplex PCR; TCRdb stores in-frame clones only, minus some. The table lists under 200,000 clones, roughly 68% of them singletons, with approximately 1.8% in the top ten. V was cut by 6 bases and J by 2 bases, with 10 bases left in between. Germline CDR1 and CDR2: SQVTM and ANQGSEA. The length of the CDR3 is 12 residues. The TCR comes from a woman in her 30s in good health and CMV-seronegative. Sequencing was carried out using PBMCs. This chain links TRBV29-1 with TRBJ2-5; no reliable D call. The CDR3, as DNA: TGCAGCGTCTTGACTTTGCAAGAGACCCAGTACTTC. It translates to CSVLTLQETQYF.